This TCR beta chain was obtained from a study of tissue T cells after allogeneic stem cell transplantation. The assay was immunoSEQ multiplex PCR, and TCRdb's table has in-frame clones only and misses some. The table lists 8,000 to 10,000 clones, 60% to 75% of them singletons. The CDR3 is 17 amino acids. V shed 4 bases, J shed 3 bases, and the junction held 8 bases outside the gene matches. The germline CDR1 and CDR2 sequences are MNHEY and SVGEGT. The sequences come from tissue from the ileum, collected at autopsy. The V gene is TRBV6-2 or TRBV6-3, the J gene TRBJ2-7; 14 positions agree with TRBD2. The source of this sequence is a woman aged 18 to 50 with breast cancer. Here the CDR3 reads CASSFPGLAGGFYEQYF. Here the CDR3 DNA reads TGTGCCAGCAGTTTTCCCGGACTAGCGGGGGGCTTCTACGAGCAGTACTTC.